A single sample gave rise to the 19 T cell receptor beta chains below, sequenced in a study of OX40 agonist ivuxolimab in advanced cancers. Assay: immunoSEQ multiplex PCR; the TCRdb copy retains only in-frame clones and omits some. The sample holds fewer than 55,000 clones, approximately 75% seen once. The source material was CD4+ or CD8+ T cells sorted from blood, sampled in a trial of the OX40 agonist ivuxolimab. These receptors came from an adult with an advanced solid tumor such as melanoma, head and neck, liver or kidney cancer.

This clone appeared a single time. The chain recombines TRBV19 with TRBJ1-6; D is unclear. This CDR3 spans 14 amino acids. The germline gives CDR1 LNHDA, CDR2 SQIVND (reference sequence). The V end was cut by 6 bases, the J end by 8 bases, with 14 bases between. CDR3 DNA: TGTGCCAGTAGACAGCTTCTAGAGGATTCACCCCTCCACTTT. Translating gives CASRQLLEDSPLHF.

This sequence joins TRBV15 and TRBJ2-5; D remains unclear. The CDR3 extends over 18 amino acids. Germline values: CDR1 LNHNV, CDR2 YYDKDF (reference sequence). The germline V and J ends were trimmed by 0 bases and 5 bases, with 22 bases remaining between them. The CDR3 region has the DNA TGTGCCACCAGCAGAGATCTCCCTGGTTCCACGCTAAGGGAGACCCAGTACTTC. It yields the protein CATSRDLPGSTLRETQYF.

This chain uses TRBV6-1 with TRBJ1-4; D unresolved. V lost 0 bases to trimming and J lost 8 bases, with 13 bases between them. Germline CDR1 and CDR2: MNHNS and SASEGT. CDR3 length: 15 residues. The CDR3 DNA reads TGTGCCAGCAGTGAAGCGGGGTGGGTAGGGGAAAAACTGTTTTTT. This translates into CASSEAGWVGEKLFF.

The chain carries TRBV9 and TRBJ1-1; 10 nucleotides line up with TRBD1. This CDR3 is built from 15 residues. The germline V gene encodes CDR1 SGDLS and CDR2 YYNGEE. The V gene end was trimmed by 3 bases and the J gene end by 2 bases; junction bases not matched to a gene: 4. CDR3 nucleotide sequence: TGTGCCAGCAGCGGCCGGACAGGGGGAAACACTGAAGCTTTCTTT. Translating it yields CASSGRTGGNTEAFF. The complete variable domain, with remaining parts taken from reference TRBV9 and TRBJ1-1, reads DSGVTQTPKHLITATGQRVTLRCSPRSGDLSVYWYQQSLDQGLQFLIQYYNGEERAKGNILERFSAQQFPDLHSELNLSSLELGDSALYFCASSGRTGGNTEAFFGQGTRLTVV.

J is TRBJ1-1 and V is TRBV5-5; D call uncertain. There are 12 residues in the CDR3. Trimming pared 5 bases from V and 5 bases from J, leaving 10 bases between. Germline assignment: CDR1 SGHKS and CDR2 YYEKEE (reference sequence). The DNA for the CDR3 is TGTGCCAGCAGTGGAGTCCCGACTGAAGCTTTCTTT. As protein: CASSGVPTEAFF. The entire variable domain, with the rest obtained from reference TRBV5-5 and TRBJ1-1, is as follows: DAGVTQSPTHLIKTRGQQVTLRCSPISGHKSVSWYQQVLGQGPQFIFQYYEKEERGRGNFPDRFSARQFPNYSSELNVNALLLGDSALYLCASSGVPTEAFFGQGTRLTVV.

This clone was counted once. CDR3 sequence (DNA): TGTGCCAGCAGCGGCAGGGATGACACTGAAGCTTTCTTT. Residues: CASSGRDDTEAFF. The chain has TRBV9 and TRBJ1-1; D might be TRBD1 (5 bases). Trimming took 3 bases from V and 3 from J, leaving 9 bases between them. CDR3 length: 13 amino acids. Germline V gene sequence: CDR1 SGDLS, CDR2 YYNGEE.

This clone has a handful of counts. This rearrangement joins TRBV19 to TRBJ2-1; D gene uncertain. Trimming took off 0 bases at V and 6 bases at J, with 9 bases between the two ends. Per the germline V gene, CDR1 is LNHDA and CDR2 is SQIVND (reference sequence). This CDR3 is 14 amino acids long. The CDR3 is CASSIDGRTNEQFF. CDR3 DNA: TGTGCCAGTAGTATAGACGGCAGAACCAATGAGCAGTTCTTC.

This clone has a single count. The genes are TRBV6-1 and TRBJ2-1; D possibly corresponds to TRBD1 (6 bases). CDR3 size: 15 residues. The germline gives CDR1 MNHNS, CDR2 SASEGT. V lost 3 bases and J 2 bases, leaving 11 bases between the germline ends. The CDR3 DNA follows: TGTGCCAGCAGTGACGACAGGCCCACCTACAATGAGCAGTTCTTC. This sequence encodes CASSDDRPTYNEQFF.

This chain connects TRBV5-4 to TRBJ2-3, with 8 bases lining up with TRBD2. V was pared by 2 bases and J by 6 bases, with 2 bases of the junction left unmatched. CDR3 length: 13 amino acids. Germline V gene lookup returns CDR1 SGHNT and CDR2 YYREEE (reference sequence). As DNA, the CDR3 is TGTGCCAGCAGCTTACCTAGCGGGGATACGCAGTATTTT. Translating gives CASSLPSGDTQYF.

The chain couples TRBV6-1 to TRBJ1-4; D uncertain. Per the germline V gene, CDR1 is MNHNS and CDR2 is SASEGT. Trimming removed 3 bases at V and 3 bases at J, with 14 bases between. This CDR3 spans 16 amino acids. CDR3 bases: TGTGCCAGCAGTGATGTGGCGGGGATGGCTAATGAAAAACTGTTTTTT. Translated: CASSDVAGMANEKLFF.

The chain carries TRBV4-1 and TRBJ1-6; tentatively, D is TRBD1 (6 bases). The length of the CDR3 is 14 residues. Trimming removed 4 bases from V and 8 bases from J, with 12 bases in between. Germline V gene sequence: CDR1 MGHRA, CDR2 YSYEKL. CDR3 nucleotide sequence: TGCGCCAGCAGCCGCCGGGACACCGATTCACCCCTCCACTTT. The encoded protein is CASSRRDTDSPLHF.

The chain combines TRBV4-2 with TRBJ2-1; 8 bases fit TRBD2. This CDR3 spans 16 amino acids. V shed 0 bases, J shed 3 bases, and the junction held 4 bases outside the gene matches. Germline-derived CDR1 and CDR2 are LGHNA and YNFKEQ. CDR3: CASSQEGAGVYNEQFF. DNA for the CDR3: TGTGCCAGCAGCCAAGAAGGAGCGGGGGTCTACAATGAGCAGTTCTTC.

The chain joins TRBV5-6 to TRBJ1-2; maybe TRBD1 (5 bases). Trimming pared 3 bases from V and 10 bases from J, leaving 19 bases between. The CDR3 covers 14 residues. Germline CDR1 reads SGHDT; CDR2 reads YYEEEE. This CDR3 is CASSWDPRAGAYTF. CDR3 DNA: TGTGCCAGCAGCTGGGACCCACGGGCCGGGGCCTACACCTTC.

CDR3 DNA: TGTGCCAGTAGTATCGTCGTTGAGAATTCACCCCTCCACTTT. Translation: CASSIVVENSPLHF. V gene TRBV19 combines with J gene TRBJ1-6; the D is unclear. V was trimmed by 3 bases and J by 7 bases, leaving 10 bases between them. This CDR3 has 14 residues. Looked up from germline, CDR1 is LNHDA and CDR2 is SQIVND (reference sequence).

The V call is TRBV6-5, the J call TRBJ1-2, with TRBD1 identical over 8 bases. The V and J ends lost 2 bases and 7 bases, in that order; junction bases with no gene match: 6. Per the germline V gene, CDR1 is MNHEY and CDR2 is SVGAGI. This CDR3 has 14 amino acids. CDR3 sequence reads: CASSYVDRGAGYTF. CDR3 DNA sequence: TGTGCCAGCAGTTACGTCGACAGGGGAGCTGGCTACACCTTC.

This chain links TRBV27 with TRBJ2-7; 10 bases are a match to TRBD1. The CDR3 has 15 amino acids. V shed 5 bases, J shed 2 bases, and the junction held 6 bases outside the gene matches. The germline gives CDR1 MNHEY, CDR2 SMNVEV (reference sequence). Written as DNA, the CDR3 is TGTGCCAGCAGTCTCACCGGGACAGGGGCCTACGAGCAGTACTTC. It encodes CASSLTGTGAYEQYF.

V and J are TRBV18 and TRBJ2-3, with D perhaps TRBD2 (5 bases). With 3 bases removed from V and 2 bases from J, the gap between germline ends came to 6 bases. Germline V gives CDR1 KGHSH, CDR2 LQKENI. The CDR3 consists of 13 residues. The DNA for the CDR3 is TGTGCCAGCTCACCCGGGGACACAGATACGCAGTATTTT. It specifies CASSPGDTDTQYF. The variable domain in full, with the rest retrieved from reference TRBV18 and TRBJ2-3, is NAGVMQNPRHLVRRRGQEARLRCSPMKGHSHVYWYRQLPEEGLKFMVYLQKENIIDESGMPKERFSAEFPKEGPSILRIQQVVRGDSAAYFCASSPGDTDTQYFGPGTRLTVL.

The V and J genes are TRBV2 and TRBJ1-5; no clear D gene. V shed 5 bases and J shed 0 bases, with 8 bases lying between them. Looked up from germline, CDR1 is SNHLY and CDR2 is FYNNEI. The CDR3 has 14 amino acids. CDR3 nucleotides: TGTGCCAGCAGTCTAGATTATAGCAATCAGCCCCAGCATTTT. This sequence encodes CASSLDYSNQPQHF.

J is TRBJ1-4 and V is TRBV28; 8 nucleotides line up with TRBD1. V lost 5 bases, J lost 10 bases, and 21 bases stayed unmatched. Looked up from germline, CDR1 is MDHEN and CDR2 is SYDVKM. CDR3 size: 18 residues. The CDR3 nucleotides read TGTGCCAGCAGTCCTTATGGCCGGGGGACAGGACGGGCGGGAAAACTGTTTTTT. Protein: CASSPYGRGTGRAGKLFF.